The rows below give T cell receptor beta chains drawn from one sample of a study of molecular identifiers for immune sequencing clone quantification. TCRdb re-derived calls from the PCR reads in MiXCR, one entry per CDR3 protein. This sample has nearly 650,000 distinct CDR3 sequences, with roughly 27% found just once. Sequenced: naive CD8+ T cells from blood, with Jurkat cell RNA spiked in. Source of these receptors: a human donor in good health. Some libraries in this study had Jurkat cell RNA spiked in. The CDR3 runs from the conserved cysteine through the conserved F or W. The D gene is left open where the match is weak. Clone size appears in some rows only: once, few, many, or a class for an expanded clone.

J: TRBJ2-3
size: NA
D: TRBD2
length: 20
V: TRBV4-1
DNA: TGCGCCAGCAGCCAAGGGGCGGTAGTGGGACTAGCGGGCAACACAGATACGCAGTATTTT
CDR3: CASSQGAVVGLAGNTDTQYF

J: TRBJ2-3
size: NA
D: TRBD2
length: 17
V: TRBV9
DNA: TGTGCCAGCAGCGTACCGCTAGCGGGGGAAAGCACAGATACGCAGTATTTT
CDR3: CASSVPLAGESTDTQYF

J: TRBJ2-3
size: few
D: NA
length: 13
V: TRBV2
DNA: TGTGCCAAGAGGGGCCAGAACACAGATACGCAGTATTTT
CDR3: CAKRGQNTDTQYF

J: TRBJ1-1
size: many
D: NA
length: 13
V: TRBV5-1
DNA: TGCGCCAGCAGCTCAAGTTATAACACTGAAGCTTTCTTT
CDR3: CASSSSYNTEAFF

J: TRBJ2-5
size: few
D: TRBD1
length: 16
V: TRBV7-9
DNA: TGTGCCAGCAGCCCCCCCCGGGACAGCTTCCAAGAGACCCAGTACTTC
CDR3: CASSPPRDSFQETQYF

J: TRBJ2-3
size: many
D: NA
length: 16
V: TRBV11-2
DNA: TGTGCCAGCAGCCTGAGGGGGAAGGCTAGCACAGATACGCAGTATTTT
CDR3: CASSLRGKASTDTQYF

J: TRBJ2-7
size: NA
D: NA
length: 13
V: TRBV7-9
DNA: TGTGCCAGCACCCCAGGAGCGTCCTACGAGCAGTACTTC
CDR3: CASTPGASYEQYF

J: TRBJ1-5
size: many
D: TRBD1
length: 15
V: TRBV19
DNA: TGTGCCAGTAGTATCCGGGACAGCGATAATCAGCCCCAGCATTTT
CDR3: CASSIRDSDNQPQHF

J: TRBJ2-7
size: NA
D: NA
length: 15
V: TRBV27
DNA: TGTGCCAGCAGTTTAACTTGGGTCGCCAGGATCGGGCAGTACTTC
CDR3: CASSLTWVARIGQYF

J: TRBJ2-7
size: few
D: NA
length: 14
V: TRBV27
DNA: TGTGCCAGCAGTTTAGGGATAGGACGCTACGAGCAGTACTTC
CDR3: CASSLGIGRYEQYF

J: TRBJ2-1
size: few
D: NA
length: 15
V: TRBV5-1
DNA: TGCGCCAGCAGCCCCCGGGGATCGGGCTACAATGAGCAGTTCTTC
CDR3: CASSPRGSGYNEQFF

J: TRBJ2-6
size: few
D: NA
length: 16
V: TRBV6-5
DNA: TGTGCCAGCAATTACTCCAGGAGAGGAATCAACGACGTCCTGACTTTC
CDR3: CASNYSRRGINDVLTF

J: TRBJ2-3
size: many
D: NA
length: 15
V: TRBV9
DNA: TGTGCCAGCAGCGTAGCGGGGGCCGGGGGAGATACGCAGTATTTT
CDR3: CASSVAGAGGDTQYF

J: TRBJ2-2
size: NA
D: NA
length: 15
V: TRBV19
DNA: TGTGCCAGTAGTCCCCGTAATGTGGAGACCGGGGAGCTGTTTTTT
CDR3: CASSPRNVETGELFF

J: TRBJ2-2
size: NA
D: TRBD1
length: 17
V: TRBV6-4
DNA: TGTGCCAGCAGTGACTCTTTAGACAGGGGGCTCGCCGGGGAGCTGTTTTTT
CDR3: CASSDSLDRGLAGELFF

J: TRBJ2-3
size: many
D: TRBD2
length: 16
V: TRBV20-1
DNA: TGCAGTGCTAGAGATTCAGCGGGGGGTTTCGCAGATACGCAGTATTTT
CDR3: CSARDSAGGFADTQYF

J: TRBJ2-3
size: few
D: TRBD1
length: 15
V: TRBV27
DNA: TGTGCCAGCTCCTTCGGACAGGATCCGACAGATACGCAGTATTTT
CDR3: CASSFGQDPTDTQYF

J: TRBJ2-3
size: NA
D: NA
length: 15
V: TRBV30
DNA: TGTGCCTGGAGGACGGACAACACTCTGAAAGATACGCAGTATTTT
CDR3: CAWRTDNTLKDTQYF

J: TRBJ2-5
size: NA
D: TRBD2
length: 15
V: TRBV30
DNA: TGTGCCTGGAGTCCTGCCGGACTAGAGGAAGAGACCCAGTACTTC
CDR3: CAWSPAGLEEETQYF

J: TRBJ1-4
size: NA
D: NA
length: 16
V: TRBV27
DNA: TGTGCCAGCAGTCCGCACAGAGGACAGAGGAATGAAAAACTGTTTTTT
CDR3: CASSPHRGQRNEKLFF

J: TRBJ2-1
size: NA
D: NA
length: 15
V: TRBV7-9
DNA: TGTGCCAGCAGCTTAGTAATCGGGGTTATCGATGAGCAGTTCTTC
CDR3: CASSLVIGVIDEQFF

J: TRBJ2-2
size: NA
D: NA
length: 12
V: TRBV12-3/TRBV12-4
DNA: TGTGCCAGCAGTCATCTGAGCGGGGAGCTGTTTTTT
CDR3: CASSHLSGELFF

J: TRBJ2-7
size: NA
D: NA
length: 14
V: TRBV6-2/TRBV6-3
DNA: TGTGCCAGCAGTTACGGCCTCGAGTCCTACGAGCAGTACTTC
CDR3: CASSYGLESYEQYF

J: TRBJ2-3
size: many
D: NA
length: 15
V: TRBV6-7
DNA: TGTGCCAGCAGTTACAGAGGGTTTCGCACAGATACGCAGTATTTT
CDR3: CASSYRGFRTDTQYF

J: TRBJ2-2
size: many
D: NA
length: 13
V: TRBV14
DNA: TGTGCCAGCAGCGAGGTGAACACCGGGGAGCTGTTTTTT
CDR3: CASSEVNTGELFF

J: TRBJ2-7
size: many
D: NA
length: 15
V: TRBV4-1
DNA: TGCGCCAGCAGCCCACTAGCAGGGAGCTCCTACGAGCAGTACTTC
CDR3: CASSPLAGSSYEQYF

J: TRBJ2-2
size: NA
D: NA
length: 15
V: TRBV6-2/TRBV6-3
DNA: TGTGCCAGCAGTTATAGTTATACGAACACCGGGGAGCTGTTTTTT
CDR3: CASSYSYTNTGELFF

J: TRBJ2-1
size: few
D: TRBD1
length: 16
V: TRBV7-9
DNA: TGTGCCAGCAGCTCCTTGGGACAGGGGACCTACAATGAGCAGTTCTTC
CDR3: CASSSLGQGTYNEQFF

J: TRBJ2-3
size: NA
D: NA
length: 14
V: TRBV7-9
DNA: TGTGCCAGCAGCTTAGGCATTAGCACAGATACGCACTATTTT
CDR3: CASSLGISTDTHYF

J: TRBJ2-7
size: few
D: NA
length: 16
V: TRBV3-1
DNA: TGTGCCAGCAGCCAAGAAGGGCCGAAGGGCTCCTACGAGCAGTACTTC
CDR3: CASSQEGPKGSYEQYF

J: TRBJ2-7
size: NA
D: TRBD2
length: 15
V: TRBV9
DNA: TGTGCCAGCAGCGTAGGAGGCGGGAGAGTCAACGAGCAGTACTTC
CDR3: CASSVGGGRVNEQYF

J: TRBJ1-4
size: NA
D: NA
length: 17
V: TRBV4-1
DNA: TGCGCCAGCAGCCAAAAGATCACGGGGGGACCTAATGAAAAACTGTTTTTT
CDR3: CASSQKITGGPNEKLFF

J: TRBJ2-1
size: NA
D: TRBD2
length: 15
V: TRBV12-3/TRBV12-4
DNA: TGTGCCAGCAGTTTTTATCCTAGCGGGGCAAATGAGCAGTTCTTC
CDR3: CASSFYPSGANEQFF

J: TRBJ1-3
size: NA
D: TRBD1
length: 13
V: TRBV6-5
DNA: TGTGCCAGCCGAACAGGGGCTGGAAACACCATATATTTT
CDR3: CASRTGAGNTIYF

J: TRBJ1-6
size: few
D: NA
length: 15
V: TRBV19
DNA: TGTGCCAGTAGTGAGGGGCAGGAGAATAATTCACCCCTCCACTTT
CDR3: CASSEGQENNSPLHF

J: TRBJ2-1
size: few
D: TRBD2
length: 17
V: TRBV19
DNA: TGTGCCAGTAGTACCTCTAGACTAGCGGGGGGGACCGATGAGCAGTTCTTC
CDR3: CASSTSRLAGGTDEQFF

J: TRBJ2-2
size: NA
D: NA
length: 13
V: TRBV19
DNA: TGTGCCAGTAGTATTGCAAACACCGGGGAGCTGTTTTTT
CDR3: CASSIANTGELFF

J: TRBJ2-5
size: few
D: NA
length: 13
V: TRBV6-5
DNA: TGTGCCAGCAGTACATTGGGGGGAGAGACCCAGTACTTC
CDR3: CASSTLGGETQYF

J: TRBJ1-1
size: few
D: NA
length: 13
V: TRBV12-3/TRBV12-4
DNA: TGTGCCAGCAGTTTAAAGGGTTTTGGTGAAGCTTTCTTT
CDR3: CASSLKGFGEAFF

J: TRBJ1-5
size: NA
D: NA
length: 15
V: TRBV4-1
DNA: TGCGCCCGCAGCCAAGAACAGGGTTGGAATCAGCCCCAGCATTTT
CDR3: CARSQEQGWNQPQHF

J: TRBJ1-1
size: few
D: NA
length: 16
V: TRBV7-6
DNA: TGTGCCAGCAGCTTAGATGGAGCCCTGGGGGACACTGAAGCTTTCTTT
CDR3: CASSLDGALGDTEAFF

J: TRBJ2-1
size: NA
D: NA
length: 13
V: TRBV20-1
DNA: TGCAGTACCCATCTAGCAAACTACAATGAGCAGTTCTTC
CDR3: CSTHLANYNEQFF

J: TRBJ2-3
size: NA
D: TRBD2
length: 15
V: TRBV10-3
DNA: TGTGCCATCGTACGGGAGGATCCTAGCACAGATACGCAGTATTTT
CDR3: CAIVREDPSTDTQYF

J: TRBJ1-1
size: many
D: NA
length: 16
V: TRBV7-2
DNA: TGTGCCAGCAGCCCCTTTGAGAGGACGGTGAACACTGAAGCTTTCTTT
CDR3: CASSPFERTVNTEAFF

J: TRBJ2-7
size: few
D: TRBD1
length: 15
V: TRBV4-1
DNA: TGCGCCAGCAGCCGTTACAGGGGAGAAACGGACGAGCAGTACTTC
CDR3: CASSRYRGETDEQYF

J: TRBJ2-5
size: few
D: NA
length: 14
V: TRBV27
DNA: TGTGCCAGCAGTATGACGGTGCTCGGGGAGACCCAGTACTTC
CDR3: CASSMTVLGETQYF

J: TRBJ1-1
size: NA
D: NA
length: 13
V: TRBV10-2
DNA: TGCGCCAGCAGTGCGGTTGGCGGAGACGAAGCTTTCTTT
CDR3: CASSAVGGDEAFF

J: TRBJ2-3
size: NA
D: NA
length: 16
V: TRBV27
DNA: TGTGCCAGCAGTCCCCCCCGGGGCGGAGGCACAGATACGCAGTATTTT
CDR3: CASSPPRGGGTDTQYF

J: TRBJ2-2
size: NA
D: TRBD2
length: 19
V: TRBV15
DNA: TGTGCCACACAGTCGCGCGGGGCTAGCGGGGGCCTGAACACCGGGGAGCTGTTTTTT
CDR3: CATQSRGASGGLNTGELFF

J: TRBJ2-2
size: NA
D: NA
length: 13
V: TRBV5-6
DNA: TGTGCCGGCAGCGGAGAGGGACGGCCCGAGCTGTTTTTT
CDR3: CAGSGEGRPELFF

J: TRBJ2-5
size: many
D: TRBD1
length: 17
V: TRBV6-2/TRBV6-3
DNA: TGTGCCAGCAGTTATCGAAGACAGGGTCGAGGGCAAGAGACCCAGTACTTC
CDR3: CASSYRRQGRGQETQYF